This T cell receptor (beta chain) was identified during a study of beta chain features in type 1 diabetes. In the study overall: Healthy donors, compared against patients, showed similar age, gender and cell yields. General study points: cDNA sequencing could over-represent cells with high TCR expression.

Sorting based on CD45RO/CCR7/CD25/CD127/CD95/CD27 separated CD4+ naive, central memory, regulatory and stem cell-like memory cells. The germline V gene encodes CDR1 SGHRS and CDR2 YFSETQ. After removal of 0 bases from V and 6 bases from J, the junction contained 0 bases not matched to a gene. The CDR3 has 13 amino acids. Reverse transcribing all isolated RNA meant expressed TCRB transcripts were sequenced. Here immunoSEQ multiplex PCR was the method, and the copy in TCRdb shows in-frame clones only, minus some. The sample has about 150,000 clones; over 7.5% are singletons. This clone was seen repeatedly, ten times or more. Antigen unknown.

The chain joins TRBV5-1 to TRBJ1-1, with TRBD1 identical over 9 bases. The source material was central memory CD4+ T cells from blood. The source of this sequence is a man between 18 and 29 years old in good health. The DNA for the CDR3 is TGCGCCAGCAGCTTGGGACAGGGGGCTGAAGCTTTCTTT. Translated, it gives CASSLGQGAEAFF.